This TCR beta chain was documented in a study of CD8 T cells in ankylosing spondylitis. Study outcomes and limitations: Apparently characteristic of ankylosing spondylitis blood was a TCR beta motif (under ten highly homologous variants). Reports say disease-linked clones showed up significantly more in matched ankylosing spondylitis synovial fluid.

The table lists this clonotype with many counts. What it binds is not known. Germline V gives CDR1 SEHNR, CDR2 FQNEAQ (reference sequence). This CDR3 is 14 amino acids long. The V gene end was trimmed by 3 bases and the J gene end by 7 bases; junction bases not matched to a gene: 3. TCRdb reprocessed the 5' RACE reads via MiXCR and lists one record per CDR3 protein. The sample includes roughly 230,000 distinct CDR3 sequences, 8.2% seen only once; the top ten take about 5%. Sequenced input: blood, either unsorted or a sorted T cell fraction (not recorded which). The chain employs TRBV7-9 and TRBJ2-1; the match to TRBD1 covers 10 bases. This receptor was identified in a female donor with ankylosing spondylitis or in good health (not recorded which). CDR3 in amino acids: CASSLGQGQNEQFF. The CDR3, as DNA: TGTGCCAGCAGCTTGGGACAGGGGCAGAATGAGCAGTTCTTC.